One TCR beta chain is described in this entry. The same CDR3 can be traced to other DNA sequences in this sample. This sample is drawn from a study of blood T cell repertoires in COVID-19. The CDR3 totals 13 residues. The V gene's germline CDR1 is MGHRA and CDR2 YSYEKL. The ends were cut back, 0 bases at V and 6 bases at J, with 6 bases in the middle. Here immunoSEQ multiplex PCR was the method, and the copy in TCRdb shows in-frame clones only, minus some. The table includes more than 250,000 clones, around 89% detected once. This receptor was identified in a woman under 40 with COVID-19, enrolled during active disease. V usage is TRBV4-1 and J usage is TRBJ1-5, with unresolved D. The specimen sequenced was peripheral blood. The CDR3 is CASSQDRGQPQHF. For the CDR3, the DNA is TGCGCCAGCAGCCAAGACCGGGGTCAGCCCCAGCATTTT.